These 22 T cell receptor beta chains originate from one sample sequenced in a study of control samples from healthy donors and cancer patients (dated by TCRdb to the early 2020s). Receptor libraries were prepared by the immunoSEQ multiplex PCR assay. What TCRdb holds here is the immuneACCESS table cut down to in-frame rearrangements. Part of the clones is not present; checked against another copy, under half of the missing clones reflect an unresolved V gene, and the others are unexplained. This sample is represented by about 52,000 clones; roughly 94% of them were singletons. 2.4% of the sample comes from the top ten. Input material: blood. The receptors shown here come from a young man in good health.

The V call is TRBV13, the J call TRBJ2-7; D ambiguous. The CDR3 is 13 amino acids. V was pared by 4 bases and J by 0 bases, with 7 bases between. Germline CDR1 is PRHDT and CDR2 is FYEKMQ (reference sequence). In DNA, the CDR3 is TGTGCCAGCAGCTCCACACCCTCCTACGAGCAGTACTTC. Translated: CASSSTPSYEQYF. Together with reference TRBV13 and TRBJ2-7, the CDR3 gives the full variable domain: AAGVIQSPRHLIKEKRETATLKCYPIPRHDTVYWYQQGPGQDPQFLISFYEKMQSDKGSIPDRFSAQQFSDYHSELNMSSLELGDSALYFCASSSTPSYEQYFGPGTRLTVT.

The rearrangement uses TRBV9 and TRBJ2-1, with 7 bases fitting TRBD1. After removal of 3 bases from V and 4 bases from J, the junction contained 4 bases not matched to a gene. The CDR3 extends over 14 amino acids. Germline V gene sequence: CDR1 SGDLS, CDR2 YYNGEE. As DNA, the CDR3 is TGTGCCAGCAGCGCCGGGACAGCTTACAATGAGCAGTTCTTC. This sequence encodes CASSAGTAYNEQFF.

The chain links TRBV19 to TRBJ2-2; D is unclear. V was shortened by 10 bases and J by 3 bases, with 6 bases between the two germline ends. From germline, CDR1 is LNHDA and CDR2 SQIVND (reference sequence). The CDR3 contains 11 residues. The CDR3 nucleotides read TGTGCCACCCGGGACACCGGGGAGCTGTTTTTT. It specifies CATRDTGELFF.

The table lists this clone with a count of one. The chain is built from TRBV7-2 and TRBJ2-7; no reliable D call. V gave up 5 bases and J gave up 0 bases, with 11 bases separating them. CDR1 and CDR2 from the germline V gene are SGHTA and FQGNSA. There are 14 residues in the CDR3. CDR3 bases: TGTGCCAGCAGCCCTCGGCGAAACTCCTACGAGCAGTACTTC. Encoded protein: CASSPRRNSYEQYF.

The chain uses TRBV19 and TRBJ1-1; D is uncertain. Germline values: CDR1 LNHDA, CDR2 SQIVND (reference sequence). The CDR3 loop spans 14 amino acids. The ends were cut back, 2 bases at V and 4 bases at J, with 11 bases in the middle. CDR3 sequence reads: CASSITVTVTEAFF. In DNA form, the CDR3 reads TGTGCCAGTAGTATAACGGTGACGGTCACTGAAGCTTTCTTT.

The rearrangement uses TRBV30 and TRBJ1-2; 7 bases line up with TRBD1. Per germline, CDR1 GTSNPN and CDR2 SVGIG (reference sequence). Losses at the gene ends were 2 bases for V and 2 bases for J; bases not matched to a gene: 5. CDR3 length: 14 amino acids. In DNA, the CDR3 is TGTGCCTGGAGTACAGACAGGGCCAACTATGGCTACACCTTC. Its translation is CAWSTDRANYGYTF.

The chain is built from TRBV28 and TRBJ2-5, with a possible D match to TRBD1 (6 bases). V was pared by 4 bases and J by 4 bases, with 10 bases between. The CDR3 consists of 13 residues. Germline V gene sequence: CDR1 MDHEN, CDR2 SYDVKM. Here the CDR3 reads CASSWTALETQYF. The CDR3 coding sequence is TGTGCCAGCAGTTGGACAGCATTAGAGACCCAGTACTTC. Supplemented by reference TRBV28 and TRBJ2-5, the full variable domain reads DVKVTQSSRYLVKRTGEKVFLECVQDMDHENMFWYRQDPGLGLRLIYFSYDVKMKEKGDIPEGYSVSREKKERFSLILESASTNQTSMYLCASSWTALETQYFGPGTRLLVL.

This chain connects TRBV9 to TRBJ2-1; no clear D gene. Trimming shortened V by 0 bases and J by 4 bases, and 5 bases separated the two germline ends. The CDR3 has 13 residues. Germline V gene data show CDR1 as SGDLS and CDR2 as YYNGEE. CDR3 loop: CASSVGQYNEQFF. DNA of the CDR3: TGTGCCAGCAGCGTAGGGCAGTACAATGAGCAGTTCTTC.

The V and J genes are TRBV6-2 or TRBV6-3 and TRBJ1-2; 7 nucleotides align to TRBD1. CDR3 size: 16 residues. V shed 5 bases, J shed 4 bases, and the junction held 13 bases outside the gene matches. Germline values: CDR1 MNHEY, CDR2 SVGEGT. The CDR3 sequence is CASSGSGQESLYGYTF. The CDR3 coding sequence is TGTGCCAGCAGTGGGAGTGGACAGGAGTCCCTCTATGGCTACACCTTC.

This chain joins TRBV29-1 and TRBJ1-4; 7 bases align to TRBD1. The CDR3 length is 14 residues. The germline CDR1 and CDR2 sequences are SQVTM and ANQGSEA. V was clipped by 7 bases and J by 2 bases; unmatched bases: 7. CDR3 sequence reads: CSGSQGGTNEKLFF. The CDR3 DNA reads TGCAGCGGCTCGCAGGGGGGGACTAATGAAAAACTGTTTTTT.

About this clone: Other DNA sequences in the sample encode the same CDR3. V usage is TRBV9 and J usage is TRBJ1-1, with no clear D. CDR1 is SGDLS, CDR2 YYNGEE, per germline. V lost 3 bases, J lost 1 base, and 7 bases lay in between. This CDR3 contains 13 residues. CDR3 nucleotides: TGTGCCAGCAGCGGGACTGCGAACACTGAAGCTTTCTTT. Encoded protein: CASSGTANTEAFF.

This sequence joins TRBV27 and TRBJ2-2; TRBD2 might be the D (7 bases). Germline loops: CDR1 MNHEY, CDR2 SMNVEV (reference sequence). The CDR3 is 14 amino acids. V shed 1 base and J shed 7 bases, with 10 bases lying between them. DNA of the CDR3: TGTGCCAGCAGTTTATGGGGGGGCGGCGGGGAGCTGTTTTTT. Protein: CASSLWGGGGELFF.

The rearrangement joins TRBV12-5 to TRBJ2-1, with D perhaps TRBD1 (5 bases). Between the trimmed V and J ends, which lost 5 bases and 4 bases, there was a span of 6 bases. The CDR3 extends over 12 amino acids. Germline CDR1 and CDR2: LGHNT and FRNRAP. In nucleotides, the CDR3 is TGTGCTAGTGGTGGGGCATACAATGAGCAGTTCTTC. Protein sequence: CASGGAYNEQFF.

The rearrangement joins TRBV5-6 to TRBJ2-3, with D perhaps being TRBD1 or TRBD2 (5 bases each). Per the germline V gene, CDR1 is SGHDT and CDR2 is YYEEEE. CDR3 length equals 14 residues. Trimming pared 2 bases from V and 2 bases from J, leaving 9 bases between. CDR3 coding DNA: TGTGCCAGCAGCTTACCAGGGACCACAGATACGCAGTATTTT. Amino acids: CASSLPGTTDTQYF.

The CDR3 sequence: CASGSLAQGQGSGNTIYF. In DNA form, the CDR3 reads TGTGCCAGCGGCAGCCTGGCCCAGGGACAGGGGTCTGGAAACACCATATATTTT. The chain links TRBV5-6 to TRBJ1-3; 10 nucleotides align to TRBD1. Germline V gene data show CDR1 as SGHDT and CDR2 as YYEEEE. This CDR3 comprises 18 residues. Trimming took 7 bases from V and 1 from J; bases not matched to a gene: 14.

The CDR3: CASSSLRAGYEQYF. DNA of the CDR3: TGTGCCAGCAGTTCCCTACGTGCGGGCTACGAGCAGTACTTC. The chain couples TRBV28 to TRBJ2-7; weak D call: TRBD2 (5 bases). The CDR3 runs to 14 residues. V lost 4 bases and J 3 bases, leaving 13 bases between the germline ends. Germline V gene data show CDR1 as MDHEN and CDR2 as SYDVKM.

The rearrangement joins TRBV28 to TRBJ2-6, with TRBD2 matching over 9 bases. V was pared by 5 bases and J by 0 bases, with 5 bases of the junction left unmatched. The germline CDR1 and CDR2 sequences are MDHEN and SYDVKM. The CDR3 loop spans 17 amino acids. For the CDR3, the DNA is TGTGCCAGCAGTCCCGGGACTAGCTCCTCTGGGGCCAACGTCCTGACTTTC. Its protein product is CASSPGTSSSGANVLTF.

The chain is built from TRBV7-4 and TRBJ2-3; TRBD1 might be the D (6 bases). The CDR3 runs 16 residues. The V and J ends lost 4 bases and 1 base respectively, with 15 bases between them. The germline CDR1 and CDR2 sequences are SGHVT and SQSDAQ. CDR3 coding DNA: TGTGCCAGCAGCTCGAACAGGGTTCAACGCACAGATACGCAGTATTTT. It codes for CASSSNRVQRTDTQYF.

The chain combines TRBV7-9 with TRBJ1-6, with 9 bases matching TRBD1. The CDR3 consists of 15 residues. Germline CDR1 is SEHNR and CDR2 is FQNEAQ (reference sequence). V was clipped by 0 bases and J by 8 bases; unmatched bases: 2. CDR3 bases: TGTGCCAGCAGCTTAGCGGGGACAGGGTATTCACCCCTCCACTTT. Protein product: CASSLAGTGYSPLHF.

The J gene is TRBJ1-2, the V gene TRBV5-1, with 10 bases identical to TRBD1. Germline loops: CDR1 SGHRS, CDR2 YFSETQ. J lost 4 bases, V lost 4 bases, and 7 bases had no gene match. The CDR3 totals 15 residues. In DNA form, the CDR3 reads TGCGCCAGCAGCCCCGGACAGGGGGATTTCTATGGCTACACCTTC. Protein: CASSPGQGDFYGYTF.

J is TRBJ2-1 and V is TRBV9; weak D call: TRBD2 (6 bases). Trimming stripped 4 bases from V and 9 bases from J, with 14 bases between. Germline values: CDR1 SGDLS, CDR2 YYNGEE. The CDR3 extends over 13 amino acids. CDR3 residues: CASSPTRNGEQFF. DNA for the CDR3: TGTGCCAGCAGCCCGACTAGAAATGGTGAGCAGTTCTTC.

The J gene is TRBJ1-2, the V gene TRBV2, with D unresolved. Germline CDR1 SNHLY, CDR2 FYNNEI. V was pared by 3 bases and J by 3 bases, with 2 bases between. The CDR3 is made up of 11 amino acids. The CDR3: CASSDYYGYTF. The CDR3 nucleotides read TGTGCCAGCAGTGATTACTATGGCTACACCTTC.